These 22 T cell receptor beta chains were all obtained from the same sample, sequenced in a study of blood T cell repertoires in COVID-19. Using immunoSEQ multiplex PCR, the repertoire was profiled, and TCRdb retains in-frame clones only, with some absent. This table holds roughly 280,000 clones, around 90% found once. The sequenced sample consisted of peripheral blood. Source of these receptors: a woman aged 60-70 years with COVID-19, enrolled during active disease.

The chain couples TRBV7-8 to TRBJ1-5; D not certain. This CDR3 has 20 residues. V lost 1 base and J lost 0, with 22 bases in between. Germline V gene sequence: CDR1 SGHVS, CDR2 FQNEAQ. The CDR3 region is CASSLVSRRERPFSNQPQHF. The CDR3 bases are TGTGCCAGCAGCTTAGTATCCCGTCGGGAGAGACCTTTTAGCAATCAGCCCCAGCATTTT.

The chain recombines TRBV27 with TRBJ1-2; no clear D gene. The CDR3 length is 17 residues. V lost 2 bases, J lost 4 bases, and 20 bases lay in between. Germline V gene data show CDR1 as MNHEY and CDR2 as SMNVEV (reference sequence). This CDR3 is CASSLEGRGRGGYGYTF. CDR3 nucleotide sequence: TGTGCCAGCAGTTTAGAAGGCAGAGGGAGAGGAGGCTATGGCTACACCTTC.

The genes are TRBV5-8 and TRBJ2-7, with 9 nucleotides matching TRBD1. CDR1 is SGHTS and CDR2 is YDEGEE in the germline V gene. The trim removed 7 bases at V and 5 bases at J, leaving 13 bases unmatched. This CDR3 has 15 residues. The CDR3 loop is CASRGTGPPRHEQYF. In DNA form, the CDR3 reads TGTGCCAGCCGCGGGACAGGGCCTCCCCGGCACGAGCAGTACTTC. Full variable domain (rest looked up from reference TRBV5-8 and TRBJ2-7): EAGVTQSPTHLIKTRGQQATLRCSPISGHTSVYWYQQALGLGLQFLLWYDEGEERNRGNFPPRFSGRQFPNYSSELNVNALELEDSALYLCASRGTGPPRHEQYFGPGTRLTVT.

This chain uses TRBV5-1 with TRBJ1-2, with 12 bases identical to TRBD1. This CDR3 region has 16 residues. Germline lookup yields CDR1 SGHRS and CDR2 YFSETQ. V was pared by 0 bases and J by 4 bases, with 4 bases of the junction left unmatched. The chain's CDR3 is CASSLVGTGGAYGYTF. The CDR3 DNA is TGCGCCAGCAGCTTGGTAGGGACAGGGGGCGCCTATGGCTACACCTTC.

This chain's CDR3 is CASSIRGAARNTEAFF. In DNA form, the CDR3 reads TGTGCCAGTAGTATCCGGGGGGCGGCTAGGAACACTGAAGCTTTCTTT. V and J are TRBV19 and TRBJ1-1; D possibly corresponds to TRBD1 (6 bases). The V gene lost 3 bases and the J gene lost 1 base, with 15 bases spanning the gap. The length of the CDR3 is 16 residues. In germline, CDR1 is LNHDA, CDR2 SQIVND (reference sequence).

The rearrangement joins TRBV4-3 to TRBJ2-3; the D gene is possibly TRBD2 (6 bases). Germline V gene sequence: CDR1 LGHNA, CDR2 YSLEER. V lost 4 bases, J lost 3 bases, and 8 bases lay in between. CDR3 length equals 13 residues. The CDR3 reads CASSPRGTDTQYF. In DNA form, the CDR3 reads TGCGCCAGCAGCCCTCGGGGGACAGATACGCAGTATTTT.

The chain recombines TRBV9 with TRBJ2-1, with 10 nucleotides matching TRBD2. Trimming removed 4 bases from V and 4 bases from J; junction bases left unmatched: 14. Germline V gene sequence: CDR1 SGDLS, CDR2 YYNGEE. CDR3 length equals 18 residues. The CDR3 region has the DNA TGTGCCAGCAGCCCCGGCGGAGCGGGGACTAGCGCTTACAATGAGCAGTTCTTC. Translated: CASSPGGAGTSAYNEQFF.

The chain couples TRBV29-1 to TRBJ1-2; D unclear. The CDR3 extends over 12 amino acids. The V gene's germline CDR1 is SQVTM and CDR2 ANQGSEA. The V end lost 6 bases, the J end lost 5 bases, and 13 bases lay between the germline ends. The CDR3 spells CSVRSGGYGYTF. In DNA, the CDR3 is TGCAGCGTAAGGTCAGGCGGGTATGGCTACACCTTC.

This chain uses TRBV5-5 with TRBJ1-4; 10 bases are a match to TRBD1. The CDR3 runs to 19 residues. V trimming: 1 base; J trimming: 3 bases; junction bases outside the gene matches: 12. Germline V gene sequence: CDR1 SGHKS, CDR2 YYEKEE (reference sequence). CDR3 amino acids: CASSLIPGQGRAANEKLFF. The CDR3 DNA reads TGTGCCAGCAGCTTGATCCCGGGACAGGGGCGGGCCGCTAATGAAAAACTGTTTTTT.

As regards this clone: Its ends do not fully match the called genes, so a read error is possible. Other DNA sequences in the sample encode the same CDR3. V gene TRBV19 combines with J gene TRBJ1-5; 9 bases align to TRBD1. The CDR3 length is 16 residues. Germline V lookup: CDR1 LNHDA, CDR2 SQIVND (reference sequence). CDR3 sequence (DNA): TGCGCCAGTAGTCGAGGGACAGGGCGGGCCAATCAGCCCCAGCATTTT. Protein product: CASSRGTGRANQPQHF.

Details on this clone: Relative to the germline gene, one junction end is altered; a read error may explain this. The DNA of the CDR3 is TGTGCCAGCAGCCTAGCGTCCCGGGACAGGTTCTGGGAACGTGGATGTAATCAGCCCCAGCATTTT. Protein: CASSLASRDRFWERGCNQPQHF. The genes are TRBV7-2 and TRBJ1-5; 8 bases line up with TRBD1. The CDR3 extends over 22 amino acids. Germline lookup yields CDR1 SGHTA and CDR2 FQGNSA. The full variable domain, with the rest looked up from reference TRBV7-2 and TRBJ1-5, is GAGVSQSPSNKVTEKGKDVELRCDPISGHTALYWYRQSLGQGLEFLIYFQGNSAPDKSGLPSDRFSAERTGGSVSTLTIQRTQQEDSAVYLCASSLASRDRFWERGCNQPQHFGDGTRLSIL.

The V and J genes are TRBV28 and TRBJ1-5; no clear D. CDR3 length: 13 amino acids. Germline CDR1 MDHEN, CDR2 SYDVKM. V was clipped by 8 bases and J by 0 bases, with 8 bases between them. The CDR3 reads CASQAYSNQPQHF. As DNA, the CDR3 is TGTGCCAGCCAAGCCTATAGCAATCAGCCCCAGCATTTT.

Many counts were recorded for this clone. This sequence joins TRBV5-5 and TRBJ2-3; D ambiguous. Trimming removed 2 bases at V and 2 bases at J, with 6 bases between. The V gene's germline CDR1 is SGHKS and CDR2 YYEKEE (reference sequence). The CDR3 consists of 13 residues. The CDR3, as DNA: TGTGCCAGCAGCTTCTACTCCACAGATACGCAGTATTTT. It translates to CASSFYSTDTQYF. The whole variable domain, filled in from reference TRBV5-5 and TRBJ2-3, reads DAGVTQSPTHLIKTRGQQVTLRCSPISGHKSVSWYQQVLGQGPQFIFQYYEKEERGRGNFPDRFSARQFPNYSSELNVNALLLGDSALYLCASSFYSTDTQYFGPGTRLTVL.

The rearrangement joins TRBV9 to TRBJ2-2; 8 positions match TRBD2. The V gene end was trimmed by 4 bases and the J gene end by 3 bases; junction bases not matched to a gene: 11. This CDR3 comprises 17 residues. Germline V CDR1 and CDR2: SGDLS, YYNGEE. The CDR3 nucleotides are TGTGCCAGCAGCCCCAGACAAGCGGGAGACTACACCGGGGAGCTGTTTTTT. Translation gives CASSPRQAGDYTGELFF.

This chain uses TRBV2 with TRBJ1-1, with D unclear. V was clipped by 6 bases and J by 4 bases, with 15 bases between them. Germline assignment: CDR1 SNHLY and CDR2 FYNNEI. The CDR3 loop spans 14 amino acids. CDR3 residues: CASREVMRGTEAFF. The CDR3 region has the DNA TGTGCCAGCAGAGAGGTGATGCGGGGCACTGAAGCTTTCTTT. Based on the CDR3 plus reference TRBV2 and TRBJ1-1, the full variable domain is EPEVTQTPSHQVTQMGQEVILRCVPISNHLYFYWYRQILGQKVEFLVSFYNNEISEKSEIFDDQFSVERPDGSNFTLKIRSTKLEDSAMYFCASREVMRGTEAFFGQGTRLTVV.

This rearrangement joins TRBV3-1 (or the pseudogene TRBV3-2) to TRBJ1-4, with D perhaps TRBD1 (5 bases). The CDR3 length is 15 residues. With 4 bases removed from V and 5 bases from J, the gap between germline ends came to 14 bases. CDR1 is LGHDT and CDR2 is YNNKEL in the germline V gene (reference sequence). The CDR3 bases are TGTGCCAGCAGCCCCCAGGGCAGGGCGAATGAAAAACTGTTTTTT. Translated: CASSPQGRANEKLFF.

V usage is TRBV9 and J usage is TRBJ1-4, with 7 bases fitting TRBD1. Germline trimming cut 0 bases from V and 8 bases from J; bases unmatched to any gene: 19. Per germline, CDR1 SGDLS and CDR2 YYNGEE. This CDR3 spans 19 amino acids. The CDR3 spells CASSVGAGGGRLAGEKLFF. The CDR3 coding sequence is TGTGCCAGCAGCGTAGGAGCAGGGGGAGGACGGTTAGCTGGGGAAAAACTGTTTTTT.

The chain recombines TRBV19 with TRBJ1-5; 8 bases are shared with TRBD1. V gave up 5 bases and J gave up 5 bases; unmatched junction bases: 8. CDR1 is LNHDA and CDR2 is SQIVND in the germline V gene (reference sequence). This CDR3 region has 15 residues. CDR3 in amino acids: CASSHLQQGDQPQHF. Here the CDR3 DNA reads TGTGCCAGTAGTCACCTCCAACAGGGGGATCAGCCCCAGCATTTT.

The chain recombines TRBV11-3 with TRBJ1-1, with D uncertain. The CDR3 length is 15 residues. The germline gives CDR1 SGHNT, CDR2 YENEEA. V lost 5 bases, J lost 1 base, and 14 bases lay in between. The CDR3 DNA follows: TGTGCCAGCAGCCCCGATCGGGTAAGGAACACTGAAGCTTTCTTT. Amino acid sequence: CASSPDRVRNTEAFF.

The V and J genes are TRBV28 and TRBJ1-2; 7 bases fit TRBD1. V was clipped by 5 bases and J by 2 bases; unmatched bases: 20. CDR3 size: 19 residues. Germline loops: CDR1 MDHEN, CDR2 SYDVKM. CDR3 sequence reads: CASSPPRPGQRDLNYGYTF. CDR3 DNA: TGTGCCAGCAGTCCGCCCCGTCCGGGACAGCGCGATTTAAACTATGGCTACACCTTC.

Remarks on this clone: The same CDR3 can be traced to other DNA sequences in this sample. The V and J genes are TRBV19 and TRBJ2-3, with 10 bases aligning to TRBD1. Trimming took 5 bases from V and 3 from J; bases not matched to a gene: 2. The CDR3 contains 14 residues. Germline V gene sequence: CDR1 LNHDA, CDR2 SQIVND (reference sequence). The CDR3 bases are TGTGCCAGTAGTCGGGACAGGGGAACAGATACGCAGTATTTT. The encoded protein is CASSRDRGTDTQYF. Variable domain in full (rest from reference TRBV19 and TRBJ2-3): DGGITQSPKYLFRKEGQNVTLSCEQNLNHDAMYWYRQDPGQGLRLIYYSQIVNDFQKGDIAEGYSVSREKKESFPLTVTSAQKNPTAFYLCASSRDRGTDTQYFGPGTRLTVL.

The rearrangement uses TRBV3-1 (or the pseudogene TRBV3-2) and TRBJ2-7, with 11 bases fitting TRBD2. V gave up 4 bases and J gave up 2 bases; unmatched junction bases: 7. The V gene's germline CDR1 is LGHDT and CDR2 YNNKEL (reference sequence). The CDR3 runs 16 residues. CDR3 sequence: CASSPDLAGGAYEQYF. CDR3 nucleotides: TGTGCCAGCAGCCCGGACCTAGCGGGAGGAGCCTACGAGCAGTACTTC.